The sample holds many counts of the clone carrying this T cell receptor (beta chain). Its antigen is still unknown. This specimen belongs to a study of identical twins. Findings and caveats of the study: Beta out-of-frame twin sharing showed a weaker excess. Insertion counts were lower in abundant cord blood beta clonotypes, a trend that memory repertoires did not show. Researchers reported excess low generation probability among twin-shared out-of-frame alpha sequences.

A template switching step contributed a universal primer site, while unique molecular identifiers were present in the cDNA. TCRdb used MiXCR to reprocess the 5' RACE reads, holding one entry per CDR3 protein. Among hundreds of thousands of distinct CDR3 sequences listed, under 8.5% were seen once. CDR3 size: 14 residues. V was shortened by 3 bases and J by 7 bases, with 13 bases between the two germline ends. CDR1 and CDR2 from the germline V gene are SNHLY and FYNNEI. These data also formed part of another study, on yellow fever vaccine responses in identical twins.

Source material: PBMCs. The source is a woman under 30 in good health. V gene TRBV2 combines with J gene TRBJ2-1; D gene ambiguous. CDR3 in DNA: TGTGCCAGCAGTGAGAGGCAGTCAAGGAATGAGCAGTTCTTC. Its protein product is CASSERQSRNEQFF.